One and the same sample provided the 20 T cell receptor beta chains below, sequenced in a study of T cell responses to AZD1222 COVID-19 vaccine. Method: immunoSEQ multiplex PCR; TCRdb's copy keeps in-frame clones and lacks some. The sample yields 95,000 to 150,000 clones, about nine tenths seen once. The source material was peripheral blood, sampled 28 days after the second AZD1222 dose. These receptors were obtained from an adult who received the AZD1222 COVID-19 vaccine.

The chain is built from TRBV2 and TRBJ1-1, with D possibly matching TRBD1 (6 bases). The CDR3 has 14 residues. With 8 bases removed from V and 2 bases from J, the gap between germline ends came to 15 bases. Looked up from germline, CDR1 is SNHLY and CDR2 is FYNNEI. Here the CDR3 reads CASRSTGVNTEAFF. The CDR3 DNA reads TGTGCCAGCCGCTCGACAGGCGTAAACACTGAAGCTTTCTTT.

V gene TRBV18 combines with J gene TRBJ1-4; D not certain. The CDR3 sequence is 13 residues long. The germline gives CDR1 KGHSH, CDR2 LQKENI. The germline V and J ends were trimmed by 0 bases and 5 bases, with 4 bases remaining between them. The CDR3 region is CASSPPLNEKLFF. The DNA for the CDR3 is TGTGCCAGCTCACCACCGCTGAATGAAAAACTGTTTTTT. Filled out from reference TRBV18 and TRBJ1-4, the complete variable domain reads NAGVMQNPRHLVRRRGQEARLRCSPMKGHSHVYWYRQLPEEGLKFMVYLQKENIIDESGMPKERFSAEFPKEGPSILRIQQVVRGDSAAYFCASSPPLNEKLFFGSGTQLSVL.

The chain is built from TRBV5-1 and TRBJ2-3; no clear D. Germline V gives CDR1 SGHRS, CDR2 YFSETQ. The V and J ends lost 0 bases and 0 bases respectively, with 5 bases between them. The CDR3 totals 14 residues. For the CDR3, the DNA is TGCGCCAGCAGCTTGGGCATGAGCACAGATACGCAGTATTTT. It is translated as CASSLGMSTDTQYF.

The CDR3 loop reads CASSSTGDVGQPQHF. Here the CDR3 DNA reads TGTGCCAGCAGCTCGACAGGGGACGTCGGCCAGCCCCAGCATTTT. J is TRBJ1-5 and V is TRBV5-8; TRBD1 agrees at 8 bases. The germline gives CDR1 SGHTS, CDR2 YDEGEE. The trim removed 3 bases at V and 7 bases at J, leaving 9 bases unmatched. This CDR3 contains 15 residues.

This clone was observed once. The V and J genes are TRBV14 and TRBJ2-5; D remains unclear. With 2 bases removed from V and 1 base from J, the gap between germline ends came to 17 bases. CDR3 length: 17 amino acids. Germline CDR1 reads SGHDN; CDR2 reads FVKESK. The CDR3 sequence: CASSQTETTSPQETQYF. In DNA, the CDR3 is TGTGCCAGCAGCCAAACCGAGACAACTTCGCCCCAAGAGACCCAGTACTTC. Drawing the rest from reference TRBV14 and TRBJ2-5, the complete variable domain is EAGVTQFPSHSVIEKGQTVTLRCDPISGHDNLYWYRRVMGKEIKFLLHFVKESKQDESGMPNNRFLAERTGGTYSTLKVQPAELEDSGVYFCASSQTETTSPQETQYFGPGTRLLVL.

The V gene is TRBV6-5, the J gene TRBJ1-6; no definite D call. This CDR3 has 14 amino acids. The germline V gene has CDR1 MNHEY and CDR2 SVGAGI. V shed 6 bases and J shed 9 bases, with 15 bases lying between them. This CDR3 reads CASSSRNIGSPLHF. For the CDR3, the DNA is TGTGCCAGCAGCTCACGGAATATAGGTTCACCCCTCCACTTT.

The rearrangement links TRBV5-5 to TRBJ2-3, with D maybe TRBD2 (5 bases). Germline lookup yields CDR1 SGHKS and CDR2 YYEKEE (reference sequence). The ends were cut back, 1 base at V and 2 bases at J, with 17 bases in the middle. This CDR3 contains 17 residues. The CDR3 loop is CASSLTPGTRPTDTQYF. In DNA form, the CDR3 reads TGTGCCAGCAGCTTGACGCCGGGCACTAGGCCCACAGATACGCAGTATTTT. Using reference TRBV5-5 and TRBJ2-3 for the parts outside the CDR3, the full variable domain is DAGVTQSPTHLIKTRGQQVTLRCSPISGHKSVSWYQQVLGQGPQFIFQYYEKEERGRGNFPDRFSARQFPNYSSELNVNALLLGDSALYLCASSLTPGTRPTDTQYFGPGTRLTVL.

This clone came up a few times. This chain connects TRBV6-2 or TRBV6-3 to TRBJ1-1, with TRBD1 matching over 9 bases. The CDR3 spans 15 residues. Germline CDR1 is MNHEY and CDR2 is SVGEGT. Trimming cost V 5 bases and J 6 bases; bases outside gene matches: 10. DNA for the CDR3: TGTGCCAGCAGTGGGAGGACAGGGGCAGCCTCTGAAGCTTTCTTT. It specifies CASSGRTGAASEAFF.

Only a few counts were recorded for this clone. Here the CDR3 reads CASRNRGGNEKLFF. CDR3 sequence (DNA): TGTGCCAGCCGAAACAGGGGAGGGAATGAAAAACTGTTTTTT. This chain links TRBV27 with TRBJ1-4, with 7 positions matching TRBD1. The CDR3 spans 14 residues. V lost 8 bases to trimming and J lost 5 bases; unmatched junction nucleotides: 8. CDR1 MNHEY and CDR2 SMNVEV come from the germline V gene (reference sequence).

The chain uses TRBV30 and TRBJ1-6; D is undetermined. The ends were cut back, 5 bases at V and 9 bases at J, with 17 bases in the middle. CDR1 and CDR2 (germline): GTSNPN, SVGIG (reference sequence). The CDR3 totals 14 residues. CDR3 in amino acids: CAWGQPRSGSPLHF. CDR3 coding DNA: TGTGCCTGGGGCCAGCCCCGGAGCGGTTCACCCCTCCACTTT.

In DNA form, the CDR3 reads TGTGCCAGCAGCCCTCACAGAGAAGAGACCCAGTACTTC. It translates to CASSPHREETQYF. The chain employs TRBV11-3 and TRBJ2-5; no clear D gene. The CDR3 loop spans 13 amino acids. Germline assignment: CDR1 SGHNT and CDR2 YENEEA. Trimming left V 5 bases short and J 3 bases short, with 10 bases between.

The chain couples TRBV7-6 to TRBJ2-1; 8 bases align to TRBD1. CDR3 length: 15 amino acids. Germline V gene lookup returns CDR1 SGHVS and CDR2 FNYEAQ. J gave up 5 bases and V 3 bases, and 6 bases lay outside the gene matches. CDR3 sequence: CASSFRQGAHNEQFF. In DNA, the CDR3 is TGTGCCAGCAGCTTCCGGCAGGGGGCCCACAATGAGCAGTTCTTC. The whole variable domain, filled in from reference TRBV7-6 and TRBJ2-1, reads GAGVSQSPRYKVTKRGQDVALRCDPISGHVSLYWYRQALGQGPEFLTYFNYEAQQDKSGLPNDRFSAERPEGSISTLTIQRTEQRDSAMYRCASSFRQGAHNEQFFGPGTRLTVL.

The V gene is TRBV18, the J gene TRBJ2-5; D might be TRBD1 (6 bases). Trimming removed 3 bases from V and 2 bases from J, with 13 bases in between. In germline, CDR1 is KGHSH, CDR2 LQKENI. This CDR3 has 15 residues. CDR3 amino acids: CASSPTGYPQETQYF. CDR3 sequence (DNA): TGTGCCAGCTCACCGACAGGTTATCCTCAAGAGACCCAGTACTTC.

This sequence joins TRBV5-1 and TRBJ2-3; 7 bases are a match to TRBD2. V lost 0 bases to trimming and J lost 1 base; unmatched junction nucleotides: 5. This CDR3 has 16 residues. CDR1 is SGHRS, CDR2 YFSETQ, per germline. CDR3 loop: CASSLEGRGGTDTQYF. DNA of the CDR3: TGCGCCAGCAGCTTGGAAGGTCGGGGGGGCACAGATACGCAGTATTTT.

This clone was counted once. The rearrangement links TRBV19 to TRBJ2-7; D call uncertain. The CDR3 has 22 residues. Deletions cut 5 bases from V and 0 bases from J, with 35 bases between. Germline V gene data show CDR1 as LNHDA and CDR2 as SQIVND (reference sequence). In nucleotides, the CDR3 is TGTGCCAGTAGTCCCCGTGCCATCCCCATCGCCTTTGGACGGCCCCCCTCCTACGAGCAGTACTTC. Protein: CASSPRAIPIAFGRPPSYEQYF.

CDR3 in amino acids: CASSQRGADYNEQFF. The CDR3 nucleotides are TGTGCCAGCAGCCAACGGGGGGCCGACTACAATGAGCAGTTCTTC. The chain joins TRBV3-1 (or the pseudogene TRBV3-2) to TRBJ2-1; perhaps TRBD2 as D (7 bases). CDR1 and CDR2 (germline): LGHDT, YNNKEL (reference sequence). The V end was cut by 2 bases, the J end by 3 bases, with 11 bases between. This CDR3 region has 15 residues.

The gene calls are TRBV7-2 and TRBJ1-2; tentatively, D is TRBD1 (5 bases). V was clipped by 2 bases and J by 5 bases, with 12 bases between them. Germline values: CDR1 SGHTA, CDR2 FQGNSA. The CDR3 spans 14 residues. The chain's CDR3 is CASSLSRQGYGYTF. The DNA of the CDR3 is TGTGCCAGCAGCTTATCCAGGCAGGGATATGGCTACACCTTC.

This sequence joins TRBV5-1 and TRBJ2-3, with 8 bases aligning to TRBD2. This CDR3 spans 14 amino acids. The germline CDR1 and CDR2 sequences are SGHRS and YFSETQ. J gave up 8 bases and V 2 bases, and 7 bases lay outside the gene matches. In DNA form, the CDR3 reads TGCGCCAGCAGCTTCGGCGGGGGGTCCGGTACGCAGTATTTT. Protein sequence: CASSFGGGSGTQYF.

This clone was counted a few times. The chain has TRBV7-2 and TRBJ1-5; D is undetermined. V gave up 0 bases and J gave up 2 bases, with 5 bases separating them. CDR1 and CDR2 (germline): SGHTA, FQGNSA. The length of the CDR3 is 14 residues. The CDR3 bases are TGTGCCAGCAGCTTAGCAGTGGGCAATCAGCCCCAGCATTTT. This gives the protein CASSLAVGNQPQHF. Full variable domain (outside the CDR3, taken from reference TRBV7-2 and TRBJ1-5): GAGVSQSPSNKVTEKGKDVELRCDPISGHTALYWYRQSLGQGLEFLIYFQGNSAPDKSGLPSDRFSAERTGGSVSTLTIQRTQQEDSAVYLCASSLAVGNQPQHFGDGTRLSIL.

This clone was found once. The chain couples TRBV2 to TRBJ1-6; D perhaps matches TRBD1 (5 bases). CDR1 and CDR2 from the germline V gene are SNHLY and FYNNEI. V lost 6 bases and J 8 bases, leaving 11 bases between the germline ends. The length of the CDR3 is 13 residues. The CDR3 loop is CASRGGEHSPLHF. The CDR3 bases are TGTGCCAGCAGGGGGGGGGAACATTCACCCCTCCACTTT.